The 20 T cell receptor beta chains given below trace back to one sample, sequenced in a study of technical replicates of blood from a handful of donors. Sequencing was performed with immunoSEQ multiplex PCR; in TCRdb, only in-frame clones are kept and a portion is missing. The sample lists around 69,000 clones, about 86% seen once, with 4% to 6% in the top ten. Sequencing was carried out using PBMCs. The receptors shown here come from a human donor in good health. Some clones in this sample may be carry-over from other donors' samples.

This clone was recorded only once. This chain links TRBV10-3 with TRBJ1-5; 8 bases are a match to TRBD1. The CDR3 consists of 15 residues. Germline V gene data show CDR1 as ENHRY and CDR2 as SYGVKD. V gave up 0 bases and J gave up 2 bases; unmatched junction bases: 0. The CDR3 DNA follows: TGTGCCATCAGTGAGTCGGGACAGGGCAATCAGCCCCAGCATTTT. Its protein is CAISESGQGNQPQHF.

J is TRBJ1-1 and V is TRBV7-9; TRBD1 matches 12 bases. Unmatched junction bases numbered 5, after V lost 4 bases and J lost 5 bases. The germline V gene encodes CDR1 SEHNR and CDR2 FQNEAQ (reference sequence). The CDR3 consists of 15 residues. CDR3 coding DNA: TGTGCCAGCAGCTGGGACAGGGGGCTCGGTACTGAAGCTTTCTTT. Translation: CASSWDRGLGTEAFF.

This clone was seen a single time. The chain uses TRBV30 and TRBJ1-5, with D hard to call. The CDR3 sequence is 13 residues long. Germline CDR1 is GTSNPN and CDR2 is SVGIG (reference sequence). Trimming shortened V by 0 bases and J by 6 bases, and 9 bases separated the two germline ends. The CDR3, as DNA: TGTGCCTGGAGTGTAGGGAGGGTTCAGCCCCAGCATTTT. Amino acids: CAWSVGRVQPQHF.

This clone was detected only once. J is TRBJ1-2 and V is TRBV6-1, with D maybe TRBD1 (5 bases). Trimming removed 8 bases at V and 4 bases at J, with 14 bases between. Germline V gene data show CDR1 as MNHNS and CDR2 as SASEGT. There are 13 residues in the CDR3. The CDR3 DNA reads TGTGCCAGCCTTGGGGCTTATTCCTATGGCTACACCTTC. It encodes CASLGAYSYGYTF.

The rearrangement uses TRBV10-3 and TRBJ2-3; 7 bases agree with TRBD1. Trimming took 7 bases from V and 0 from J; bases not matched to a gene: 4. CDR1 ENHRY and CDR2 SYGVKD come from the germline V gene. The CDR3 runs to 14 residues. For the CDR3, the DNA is TGTGCCATCATTGGGGACAGAAGCACAGATACGCAGTATTTT. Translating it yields CAIIGDRSTDTQYF.

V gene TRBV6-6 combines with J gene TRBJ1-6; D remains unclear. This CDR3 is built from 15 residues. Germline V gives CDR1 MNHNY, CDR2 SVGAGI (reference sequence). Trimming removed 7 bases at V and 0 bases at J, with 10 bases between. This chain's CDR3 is CASIRGSSYNSPLHF. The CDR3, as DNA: TGTGCCAGCATACGGGGATCCTCCTATAATTCACCCCTCCACTTT.

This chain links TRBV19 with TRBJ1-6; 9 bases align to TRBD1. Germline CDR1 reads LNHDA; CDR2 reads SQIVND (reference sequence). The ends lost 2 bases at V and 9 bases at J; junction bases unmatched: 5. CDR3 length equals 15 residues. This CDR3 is CASSITGQGTSPLHF. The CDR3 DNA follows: TGTGCCAGTAGTATAACGGGACAGGGTACTTCACCCCTCCACTTT.

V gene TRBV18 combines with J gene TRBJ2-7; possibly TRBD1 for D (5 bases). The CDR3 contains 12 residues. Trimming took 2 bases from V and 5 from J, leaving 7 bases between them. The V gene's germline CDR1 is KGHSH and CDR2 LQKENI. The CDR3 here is CASSPRGDEQYF. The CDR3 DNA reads TGTGCCAGCTCACCAAGGGGTGACGAGCAGTACTTC. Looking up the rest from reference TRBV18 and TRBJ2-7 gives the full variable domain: NAGVMQNPRHLVRRRGQEARLRCSPMKGHSHVYWYRQLPEEGLKFMVYLQKENIIDESGMPKERFSAEFPKEGPSILRIQQVVRGDSAAYFCASSPRGDEQYFGPGTRLTVT.

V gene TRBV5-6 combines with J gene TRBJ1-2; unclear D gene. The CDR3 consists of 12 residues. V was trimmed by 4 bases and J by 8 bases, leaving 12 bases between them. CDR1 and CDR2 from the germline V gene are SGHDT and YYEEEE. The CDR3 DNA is TGTGCCAGCAGCCTGTACGGGGAAGGCTACACCTTC. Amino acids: CASSLYGEGYTF.

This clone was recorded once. CDR3: CASSQDIARVGETQYF. CDR3 nucleotides: TGCGCCAGCAGCCAAGATATCGCCAGGGTCGGGGAGACCCAGTACTTC. The chain couples TRBV4-3 to TRBJ2-5; D may be TRBD1 (5 bases). Germline-derived CDR1 and CDR2 are LGHNA and YSLEER. The CDR3 has 16 residues. Trimming cost V 0 bases and J 5 bases, with 16 bases left between them.

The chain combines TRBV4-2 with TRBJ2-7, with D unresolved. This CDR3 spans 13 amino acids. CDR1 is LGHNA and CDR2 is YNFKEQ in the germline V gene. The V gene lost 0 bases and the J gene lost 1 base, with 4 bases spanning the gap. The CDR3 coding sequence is TGTGCCAGCAGCCAAGATACTTCCTACGAGCAGTACTTC. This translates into CASSQDTSYEQYF.

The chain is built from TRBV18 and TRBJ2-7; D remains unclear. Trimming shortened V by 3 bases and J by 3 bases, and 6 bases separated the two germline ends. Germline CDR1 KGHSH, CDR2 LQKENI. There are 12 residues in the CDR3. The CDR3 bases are TGTGCCAGCTCACCTAGTAGCTACGAGCAGTACTTC. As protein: CASSPSSYEQYF. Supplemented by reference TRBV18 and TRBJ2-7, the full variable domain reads NAGVMQNPRHLVRRRGQEARLRCSPMKGHSHVYWYRQLPEEGLKFMVYLQKENIIDESGMPKERFSAEFPKEGPSILRIQQVVRGDSAAYFCASSPSSYEQYFGPGTRLTVT.

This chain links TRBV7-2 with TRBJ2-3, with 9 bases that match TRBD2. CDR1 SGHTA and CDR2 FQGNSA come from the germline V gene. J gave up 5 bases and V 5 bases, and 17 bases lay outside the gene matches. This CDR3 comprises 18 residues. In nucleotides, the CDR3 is TGTGCCAGCAGCCCAGCCCCGGTGGCGGGAGGGCAGGGAGATACGCAGTATTTT. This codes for CASSPAPVAGGQGDTQYF. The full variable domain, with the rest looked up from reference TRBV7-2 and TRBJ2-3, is GAGVSQSPSNKVTEKGKDVELRCDPISGHTALYWYRQSLGQGLEFLIYFQGNSAPDKSGLPSDRFSAERTGGSVSTLTIQRTQQEDSAVYLCASSPAPVAGGQGDTQYFGPGTRLTVL.

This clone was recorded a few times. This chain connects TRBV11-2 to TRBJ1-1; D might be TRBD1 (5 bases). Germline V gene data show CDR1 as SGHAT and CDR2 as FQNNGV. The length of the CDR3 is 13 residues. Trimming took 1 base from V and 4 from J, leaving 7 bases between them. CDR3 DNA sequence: TGTGCCAGCAGCTTAGTCCAGGGCACTGAAGCTTTCTTT. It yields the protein CASSLVQGTEAFF.

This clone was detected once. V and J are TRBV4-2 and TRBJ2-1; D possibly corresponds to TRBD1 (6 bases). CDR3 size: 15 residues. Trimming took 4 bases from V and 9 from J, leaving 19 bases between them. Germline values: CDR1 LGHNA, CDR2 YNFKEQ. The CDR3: CASSPQAMGAGEQFF. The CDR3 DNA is TGTGCCAGCAGCCCCCAGGCGATGGGGGCGGGTGAGCAGTTCTTC.

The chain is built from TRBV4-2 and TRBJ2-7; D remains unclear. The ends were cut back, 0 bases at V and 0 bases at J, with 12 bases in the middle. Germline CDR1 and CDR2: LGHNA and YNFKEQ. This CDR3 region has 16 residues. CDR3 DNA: TGTGCCAGCAGCCAAGATCTCCAAAGGAGCTCCTACGAGCAGTACTTC. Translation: CASSQDLQRSSYEQYF.

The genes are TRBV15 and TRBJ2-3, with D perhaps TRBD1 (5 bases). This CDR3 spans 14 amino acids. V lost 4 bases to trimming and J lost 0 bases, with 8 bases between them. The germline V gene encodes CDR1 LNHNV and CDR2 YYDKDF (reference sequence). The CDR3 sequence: CATSKRQSTDTQYF. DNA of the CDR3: TGTGCCACCAGCAAAAGACAGAGCACAGATACGCAGTATTTT.

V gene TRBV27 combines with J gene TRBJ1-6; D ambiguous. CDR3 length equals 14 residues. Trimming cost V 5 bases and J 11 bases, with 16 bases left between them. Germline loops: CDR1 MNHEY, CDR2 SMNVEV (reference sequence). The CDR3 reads CASSDRFAAAPLHF. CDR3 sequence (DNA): TGTGCCAGCAGTGACCGTTTTGCCGCGGCACCCCTCCACTTT.

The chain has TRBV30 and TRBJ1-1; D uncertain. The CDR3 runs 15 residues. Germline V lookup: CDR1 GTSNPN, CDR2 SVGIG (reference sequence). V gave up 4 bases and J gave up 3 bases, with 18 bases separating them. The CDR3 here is CAWTKTGETDTEAFF. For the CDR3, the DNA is TGTGCCTGGACCAAAACCGGGGAAACGGACACTGAAGCTTTCTTT.

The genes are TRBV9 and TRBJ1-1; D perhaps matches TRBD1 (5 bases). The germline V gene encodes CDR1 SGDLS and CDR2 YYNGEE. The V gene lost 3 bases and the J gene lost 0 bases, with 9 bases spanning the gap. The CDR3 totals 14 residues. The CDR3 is CASSALTVNTEAFF. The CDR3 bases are TGTGCCAGCAGCGCCCTGACAGTGAACACTGAAGCTTTCTTT.